These T cell receptor beta chains were read from a single sample in a study of shared clonotypes between healthy human individuals. Here immunoSEQ multiplex PCR was the method, and the copy in TCRdb shows in-frame clones only, minus some. The top ten hold less than 0.15% of the sample, which has more than 2 million clones, approximately 96% seen once. The sequencing input was naive CD4+ T cells sorted from blood. These receptors all stem from a man between 18 and 29 years old in good health. Both conserved end residues are part of each CDR3.

v_call: TRBV25-1
cdr3_aa: CATQWYTGELFF

v_call: TRBV30
cdr3_aa: CAWSGQNDQPQHF

v_call: TRBV5-1
cdr3_aa: CASSLGDEANYGYTF

v_call: TRBV4-1
cdr3_aa: CASSQDLGDTSTGELFF

v_call: TRBV10-3
cdr3_aa: CAISSSGDVDTQYF

v_call: TRBV6-1
cdr3_aa: CASSEVGGASYNEQFF

v_call: TRBV10-3
cdr3_aa: CAIRDSNQPQHF

v_call: TRBV6-1
cdr3_aa: CASSEARLGTDTQYF

v_call: TRBV6-6
cdr3_aa: CASSPTLARYEQYF

v_call: TRBV6-6
cdr3_aa: CASSYSGQGVQQYF

v_call: TRBV29-1
cdr3_aa: CSVDREETQYF

v_call: TRBV29-1
cdr3_aa: CSVDSVSDPNYGYTF

v_call: TRBV5-1
cdr3_aa: CASSEMAGSTDTQYF

v_call: TRBV4-1
cdr3_aa: CASSRTQGIEQFF

v_call: TRBV4-1
cdr3_aa: CASSQDKWGSTDTQYF

v_call: TRBV5-1
cdr3_aa: CASFGQGDTEAFF

v_call: TRBV19
cdr3_aa: CASSIGGVGLLETQYF

v_call: TRBV10-3
cdr3_aa: CAISGGTGTETQYF

v_call: TRBV20-1
cdr3_aa: CSAGTGEGYTF

v_call: TRBV2
cdr3_aa: CASRVYEQYF

v_call: TRBV2
cdr3_aa: CASSEEGASGNTIYF

v_call: TRBV28
cdr3_aa: CASSFPSGNTEAFF

v_call: TRBV10-3
cdr3_aa: CAISESGVEKLFF

v_call: TRBV6-5
cdr3_aa: CASSYSRQGAGYTF

v_call: TRBV25-1
cdr3_aa: CASSAFQLISGANVLTF

v_call: TRBV4-1
cdr3_aa: CASSQEVVYTGELFF

v_call: TRBV5-1
cdr3_aa: CASSFPELDIQYF

v_call: TRBV10-3
cdr3_aa: CASSWTQEITDTQYF

v_call: TRBV6-1
cdr3_aa: CASSGGPSPGANVLTF

v_call: TRBV6-5
cdr3_aa: CSATRTSGAYEQYF

v_call: TRBV19
cdr3_aa: CASSKEPNTEAFF

v_call: TRBV7-2
cdr3_aa: CASSLDTETQYF

v_call: TRBV30
cdr3_aa: CAWSVLGTQYF

v_call: TRBV30
cdr3_aa: CAWSQDLYQPQHF

v_call: TRBV18
cdr3_aa: CASSPNRVLDYNSPLHF

v_call: TRBV4-3
cdr3_aa: CASSQEEGLAAEQYF

v_call: TRBV30
cdr3_aa: CAWSDGRSSYEQYF

v_call: TRBV7-2
cdr3_aa: CASSQGVPGAYYEQYF

v_call: TRBV5-6
cdr3_aa: CASSLGRVAVKEQYF

v_call: TRBV7-9
cdr3_aa: CASSLGVGNEQFF

v_call: TRBV7-7
cdr3_aa: CASSLLASDTQYF

v_call: TRBV10-3
cdr3_aa: CAISGGTGAYGYTF

v_call: TRBV7-2
cdr3_aa: CASSPATATYGYTF

v_call: TRBV6-5
cdr3_aa: CASSRASGSTDTQYF

v_call: TRBV10-3
cdr3_aa: CAAAPGRANTGELFF

v_call: TRBV28
cdr3_aa: CASSSPAGTDTQYF

v_call: TRBV5-1
cdr3_aa: CASSLEGTGGAGYTF

v_call: TRBV29-1
cdr3_aa: CSVEAGRGSEKLFF

v_call: TRBV25-1
cdr3_aa: CASSGQSTDTQYF

v_call: TRBV6-6
cdr3_aa: CASSLLAGTGELFF

v_call: TRBV9
cdr3_aa: CASSLTGTGGYYEQYF

v_call: TRBV13
cdr3_aa: CASRPRRTGSLSGELFF